The entry that follows covers one T cell receptor beta chain sequence. The data were produced by immunoSEQ multiplex PCR, yet TCRdb's version contains in-frame clones alone and is incomplete. The sample carries 75,000 to 95,000 clones, around nine tenths recorded once. The data belong to a study of technical replicates of blood from a handful of donors. V was pared by 1 base and J by 6 bases, with 6 bases of the junction left unmatched. From germline, CDR1 is MNHEY and CDR2 SMNVEV (reference sequence). The CDR3 has 15 residues. The genes are TRBV27 and TRBJ2-1; 7 bases align to TRBD2. This TCR was sampled from a human donor in good health. Specimen: T cells isolated from PBMCs. As DNA, the CDR3 is TGTGCCAGCAGTTTATTTGCGGGAGTCGGCAATGAGCAGTTCTTC. Encoded protein: CASSLFAGVGNEQFF.